This entry describes one TCR beta chain. As yet, its antigen is unknown. These data originate in a study of early T cells in non-severe SARS-CoV-2 infection. At the level of the study: The sequenced material was bulk RNA from unsorted whole blood, and its chains were unpaired.

CDR3 length: 14 residues. Losses at the gene ends were 3 bases for V and 10 bases for J; bases not matched to a gene: 6. Germline assignment: CDR1 SGDLS and CDR2 YYNGEE. Study outcomes and limitations: VDJdb-based annotation leaned toward anti-spike CD8 responses and missed private and CD4 specificities.

Individual cDNA molecules were tagged with unique molecular identifiers. TCRdb reprocessed the 5' RACE reads via MiXCR and lists one record per CDR3 protein. The sample lists tens of thousands of distinct CDR3 sequences, about 15% seen once, with approximately 4% in the top ten. Here the sequenced sample was whole blood, taken at baseline. V gene TRBV9 combines with J gene TRBJ2-4; 11 bases agree with TRBD2. This TCR came from an adult who was a healthcare worker with PCR-confirmed SARS-CoV-2 infection or an uninfected control (not recorded which). This chain's CDR3 is CASSDTSGGLIQYF. The CDR3 nucleotides read TGTGCCAGCAGCGATACTAGCGGGGGCCTAATTCAGTACTTC. Together with reference TRBV9 and TRBJ2-4, the CDR3 gives the full variable domain: DSGVTQTPKHLITATGQRVTLRCSPRSGDLSVYWYQQSLDQGLQFLIQYYNGEERAKGNILERFSAQQFPDLHSELNLSSLELGDSALYFCASSDTSGGLIQYFGAGTRLSVL.